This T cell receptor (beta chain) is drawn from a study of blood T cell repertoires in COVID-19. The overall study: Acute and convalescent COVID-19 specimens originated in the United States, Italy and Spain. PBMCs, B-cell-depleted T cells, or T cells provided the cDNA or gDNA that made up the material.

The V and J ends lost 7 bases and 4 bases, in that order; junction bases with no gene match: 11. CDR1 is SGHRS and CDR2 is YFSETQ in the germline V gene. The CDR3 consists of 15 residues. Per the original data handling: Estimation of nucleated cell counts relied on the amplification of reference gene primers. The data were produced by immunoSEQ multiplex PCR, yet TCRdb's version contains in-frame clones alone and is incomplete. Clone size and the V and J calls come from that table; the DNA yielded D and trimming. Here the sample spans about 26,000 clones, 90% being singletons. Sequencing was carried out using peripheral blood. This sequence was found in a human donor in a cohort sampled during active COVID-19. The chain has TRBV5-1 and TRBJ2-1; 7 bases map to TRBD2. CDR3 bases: TGCGCCAGCGGAGCGGGGACGGGGAAATACAATGAGCAGTTCTTC. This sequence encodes CASGAGTGKYNEQFF.